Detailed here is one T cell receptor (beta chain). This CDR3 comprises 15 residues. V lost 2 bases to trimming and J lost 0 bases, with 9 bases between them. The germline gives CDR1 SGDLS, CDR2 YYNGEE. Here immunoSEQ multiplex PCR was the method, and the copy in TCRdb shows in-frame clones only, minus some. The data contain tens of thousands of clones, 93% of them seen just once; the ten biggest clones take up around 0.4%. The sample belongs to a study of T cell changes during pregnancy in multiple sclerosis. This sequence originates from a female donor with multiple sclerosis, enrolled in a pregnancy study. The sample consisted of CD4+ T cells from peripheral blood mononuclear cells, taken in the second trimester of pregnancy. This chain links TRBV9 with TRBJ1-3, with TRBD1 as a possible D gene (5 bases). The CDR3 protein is CASSVDSYSGNTIYF. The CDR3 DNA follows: TGTGCCAGCAGCGTCGACAGTTACTCTGGAAACACCATATATTTT.